These T cell receptor beta chains were read from a single sample in a study of cytomegalovirus exposure and HLA in healthy donors. Generated by immunoSEQ multiplex PCR, the TCRdb table keeps only in-frame clones and is missing some. The sample has some 210,000 clones, around 90% seen once. Sequenced: PBMCs. Source of these receptors: a woman younger than 30 in good health and CMV-seropositive. The CDR3 runs from the conserved cysteine through the conserved F or W. The order of the fields is D gene, clone size, J gene, V gene, CDR3 protein, CDR3 DNA. The D gene is left open where the match is weak. Some rows have no size entry. The others give once, few or many, or a class for an expanded clone.

d_gene: .
abundance: .
j_gene: TRBJ2-2
v_gene: TRBV2
CDR3aa: CASTAEAAAGELFF
CDR3nt: TGTGCCAGCACCGCGGAGGCTGCGGCCGGGGAGCTGTTTTTT

d_gene: TRBD2
abundance: .
j_gene: TRBJ2-2
v_gene: TRBV5-1
CDR3aa: CASSLAKPGLATGELFF
CDR3nt: TGCGCCAGCAGCTTGGCCAAACCGGGACTAGCAACCGGGGAGCTGTTTTTT

d_gene: .
abundance: .
j_gene: TRBJ1-1
v_gene: TRBV27
CDR3aa: CASSLSQGVGEAFF
CDR3nt: TGTGCCAGCAGTTTATCCCAGGGCGTCGGGGAAGCTTTCTTT

d_gene: TRBD2
abundance: .
j_gene: TRBJ2-3
v_gene: TRBV28
CDR3aa: CASTPSPRGVGTDTQYF
CDR3nt: TGTGCCAGCACCCCAAGTCCTCGGGGGGTGGGCACAGATACGCAGTATTTT

d_gene: .
abundance: once
j_gene: TRBJ2-7
v_gene: TRBV30
CDR3aa: CAWSVNQRFYEQYF
CDR3nt: TGTGCCTGGAGTGTAAATCAGCGGTTCTACGAGCAGTACTTC

d_gene: TRBD2
abundance: once
j_gene: TRBJ2-7
v_gene: TRBV6-1
CDR3aa: CASSELLAGIHEQYF
CDR3nt: TGTGCCAGCAGTGAATTACTAGCGGGAATCCACGAGCAGTACTTC

d_gene: .
abundance: .
j_gene: TRBJ2-7
v_gene: TRBV11-3
CDR3aa: CASSSGYEQYF
CDR3nt: TGTGCCAGCAGCTCGGGGTACGAGCAGTACTTC

d_gene: .
abundance: .
j_gene: TRBJ1-5
v_gene: TRBV5-4
CDR3aa: CASSFGGRSNQPQHF
CDR3nt: TGTGCCAGCAGCTTCGGGGGGAGGAGCAATCAGCCCCAGCATTTT

d_gene: TRBD2
abundance: .
j_gene: TRBJ2-7
v_gene: TRBV5-8
CDR3aa: CASSLVVSGLSSYEQYF
CDR3nt: TGTGCCAGCAGCTTGGTGGTTAGCGGGCTGAGCTCCTACGAGCAGTACTTC

d_gene: .
abundance: once
j_gene: TRBJ1-5
v_gene: TRBV18
CDR3aa: CASSQGDQPQHF
CDR3nt: TGTGCCAGCTCACAGGGGGATCAGCCCCAGCATTTT

d_gene: TRBD2
abundance: .
j_gene: TRBJ2-7
v_gene: TRBV28
CDR3aa: CASSLGAGAYEQYF
CDR3nt: TGTGCCAGCAGTTTGGGAGCGGGAGCCTACGAGCAGTACTTC

d_gene: TRBD2
abundance: .
j_gene: TRBJ2-7
v_gene: TRBV10-3
CDR3aa: CAISDPGGGGEQYF
CDR3nt: TGTGCCATCAGTGACCCCGGTGGGGGGGGCGAGCAGTACTTC

d_gene: .
abundance: .
j_gene: TRBJ2-1
v_gene: TRBV10-3
CDR3aa: CAISGSFARPGYNEQFF
CDR3nt: TGTGCCATCAGTGGGTCGTTTGCCCGCCCGGGGTACAATGAGCAGTTCTTC

d_gene: .
abundance: .
j_gene: TRBJ1-5
v_gene: TRBV4-1
CDR3aa: CASTLSSRVNQPQHF
CDR3nt: TGCGCCAGCACCCTATCCTCGCGGGTAAATCAGCCCCAGCATTTT

d_gene: TRBD1
abundance: .
j_gene: TRBJ2-7
v_gene: TRBV4-1
CDR3aa: CASSQVGATGGGYEQYF
CDR3nt: TGCGCCAGCAGCCAAGTTGGGGCGACAGGGGGCGGGTACGAGCAGTACTTC

d_gene: TRBD2
abundance: .
j_gene: TRBJ2-7
v_gene: TRBV7-6
CDR3aa: CASKGGRLGEQYF
CDR3nt: TGTGCCAGCAAAGGCGGGAGGCTGGGCGAGCAGTACTTC

d_gene: .
abundance: .
j_gene: TRBJ1-1
v_gene: TRBV18
CDR3aa: CASSPGQSGNAEAFF
CDR3nt: TGTGCCAGCTCACCAGGACAGTCGGGTAACGCTGAAGCTTTCTTT

d_gene: TRBD2
abundance: .
j_gene: TRBJ2-1
v_gene: TRBV27
CDR3aa: CASSASGLSSYNEQFF
CDR3nt: TGTGCCAGCAGTGCTAGCGGCTTGAGCTCCTACAATGAGCAGTTCTTC

d_gene: .
abundance: .
j_gene: TRBJ2-2
v_gene: TRBV5-1
CDR3aa: CASSPSSASNTGELFF
CDR3nt: TGCGCCAGCAGCCCCTCTAGCGCCTCGAACACCGGGGAGCTGTTTTTT

d_gene: TRBD1
abundance: many
j_gene: TRBJ2-7
v_gene: TRBV6-1
CDR3aa: CASSPWDSLREQYF
CDR3nt: TGTGCCAGCAGTCCTTGGGACAGCCTACGTGAGCAGTACTTC

d_gene: TRBD2
abundance: .
j_gene: TRBJ2-1
v_gene: TRBV6-6
CDR3aa: CASSPGTSGSWEQFF
CDR3nt: TGTGCCAGCAGTCCCGGGACTAGCGGGAGTTGGGAGCAGTTCTTC

d_gene: .
abundance: .
j_gene: TRBJ2-7
v_gene: TRBV18
CDR3aa: CASSPQSYEQYF
CDR3nt: TGTGCCAGCTCACCCCAATCCTACGAGCAGTACTTC

d_gene: TRBD2
abundance: .
j_gene: TRBJ2-7
v_gene: TRBV28
CDR3aa: CASSFEAGGRNYEQYF
CDR3nt: TGTGCCAGCAGTTTCGAAGCGGGAGGCCGGAACTACGAGCAGTACTTC

d_gene: TRBD1
abundance: .
j_gene: TRBJ1-2
v_gene: TRBV18
CDR3aa: CASSGDSANYGYTF
CDR3nt: TGTGCCAGCTCCGGGGACAGTGCTAACTATGGCTACACCTTC

d_gene: .
abundance: .
j_gene: TRBJ1-4
v_gene: TRBV5-1
CDR3aa: CASSLVPTPGTTNEKLFF
CDR3nt: TGCGCCAGCAGCTTGGTACCAACACCCGGGACTACTAATGAAAAACTGTTTTTT

d_gene: .
abundance: .
j_gene: TRBJ2-7
v_gene: TRBV5-1
CDR3aa: CASSPAPTSNYEQYF
CDR3nt: TGCGCCAGCAGCCCCGCCCCCACTAGTAATTACGAGCAGTACTTC

d_gene: TRBD2
abundance: .
j_gene: TRBJ2-1
v_gene: TRBV9
CDR3aa: CASSVGNSGYYNEQFF
CDR3nt: TGTGCCAGCAGCGTAGGTAATAGCGGGTACTACAATGAGCAGTTCTTC

d_gene: .
abundance: .
j_gene: TRBJ1-2
v_gene: TRBV16
CDR3aa: CASSQFQGETNYGYTF
CDR3nt: TGTGCCAGCAGCCAATTTCAGGGTGAAACTAACTATGGCTACACCTTC

d_gene: .
abundance: .
j_gene: TRBJ1-2
v_gene: TRBV29-1
CDR3aa: CSVDPVTNYGYTF
CDR3nt: TGCAGCGTTGATCCAGTCACTAACTATGGCTACACCTTC

d_gene: .
abundance: .
j_gene: TRBJ1-5
v_gene: TRBV15
CDR3aa: CATSRGRRQYSNQPQHF
CDR3nt: TGTGCCACCAGCAGAGGACGCAGACAGTATAGCAATCAGCCCCAGCATTTT

d_gene: .
abundance: .
j_gene: TRBJ1-1
v_gene: TRBV28
CDR3aa: CASSPTGSANTEAFF
CDR3nt: TGTGCCAGCAGTCCAACAGGGTCTGCGAACACTGAAGCTTTCTTT

d_gene: .
abundance: .
j_gene: TRBJ2-7
v_gene: TRBV4-2
CDR3aa: CASSQEEGGGGSYEQYF
CDR3nt: TGTGCCAGCAGCCAAGAAGAGGGGGGGGGCGGCTCCTACGAGCAGTACTTC

d_gene: .
abundance: .
j_gene: TRBJ2-7
v_gene: TRBV5-4
CDR3aa: CASSLTPSYEQYF
CDR3nt: TGTGCCAGCAGCTTGACACCGTCCTACGAGCAGTACTTC

d_gene: TRBD1
abundance: .
j_gene: TRBJ2-1
v_gene: TRBV10-3
CDR3aa: CAISGGTGMNEQFF
CDR3nt: TGTGCCATCAGTGGGGGGACAGGGATGAATGAGCAGTTCTTC

d_gene: .
abundance: .
j_gene: TRBJ1-1
v_gene: TRBV10-3
CDR3aa: CAISESPGVGNTEAFF
CDR3nt: TGTGCCATCAGTGAGTCGCCCGGGGTGGGGAACACTGAAGCTTTCTTT

d_gene: .
abundance: .
j_gene: TRBJ2-7
v_gene: TRBV7-8
CDR3aa: CASSLSITGTEQYF
CDR3nt: TGTGCCAGCAGCTTATCAATAACAGGGACCGAGCAGTACTTC

d_gene: .
abundance: .
j_gene: TRBJ1-1
v_gene: TRBV11-3
CDR3aa: CASSADGGEAFF
CDR3nt: TGTGCCAGCAGCGCAGATGGGGGGGAAGCTTTCTTT

d_gene: TRBD1
abundance: .
j_gene: TRBJ2-7
v_gene: TRBV11-1
CDR3aa: CASSLAPDRAYEQYF
CDR3nt: TGTGCCAGCAGCTTAGCGCCGGACAGGGCCTACGAGCAGTACTTC

d_gene: .
abundance: .
j_gene: TRBJ2-7
v_gene: TRBV19
CDR3aa: CASSIGQMSFYEQYF
CDR3nt: TGTGCCAGTAGTATCGGACAGATGAGCTTCTACGAGCAGTACTTC

d_gene: TRBD2
abundance: .
j_gene: TRBJ2-2
v_gene: TRBV9
CDR3aa: CASSVIRLAGLNTGELFF
CDR3nt: TGTGCCAGCAGCGTAATTCGACTAGCGGGATTGAACACCGGGGAGCTGTTTTTT

d_gene: .
abundance: few
j_gene: TRBJ1-2
v_gene: TRBV28
CDR3aa: CATCVTPLGAGYTF
CDR3nt: TGTGCTACTTGTGTGACCCCCTTGGGGGCTGGCTACACCTTC

d_gene: TRBD2
abundance: .
j_gene: TRBJ2-7
v_gene: TRBV5-1
CDR3aa: CASSFRTSGRESSYEQYF
CDR3nt: TGCGCCAGCAGCTTCCGGACTAGCGGGAGAGAAAGCTCCTACGAGCAGTACTTC

d_gene: .
abundance: .
j_gene: TRBJ1-5
v_gene: TRBV28
CDR3aa: CASSIRYSDQPQHF
CDR3nt: TGTGCCAGCAGTATCCGATATAGCGATCAGCCCCAGCATTTT

d_gene: .
abundance: .
j_gene: TRBJ1-1
v_gene: TRBV30
CDR3aa: CAWSVIALNTEAFF
CDR3nt: TGTGCCTGGAGTGTCATAGCGTTGAACACTGAAGCTTTCTTT

d_gene: .
abundance: .
j_gene: TRBJ2-7
v_gene: TRBV19
CDR3aa: CASSIQLRYEQYF
CDR3nt: TGTGCCAGTAGTATCCAACTGAGATACGAGCAGTACTTC

d_gene: .
abundance: .
j_gene: TRBJ1-4
v_gene: TRBV30
CDR3aa: CAWRGSRGEEKLFF
CDR3nt: TGTGCCTGGAGGGGCAGCAGGGGTGAGGAAAAACTGTTTTTT

d_gene: TRBD1
abundance: .
j_gene: TRBJ2-7
v_gene: TRBV9
CDR3aa: CASSVQGAREQYF
CDR3nt: TGTGCCAGCAGCGTCCAGGGGGCGAGGGAGCAGTACTTC

d_gene: TRBD2
abundance: .
j_gene: TRBJ2-7
v_gene: TRBV28
CDR3aa: CATGGVSFGEQYF
CDR3nt: TGTGCCACGGGGGGAGTCAGCTTCGGCGAGCAGTACTTC

d_gene: TRBD1
abundance: .
j_gene: TRBJ1-5
v_gene: TRBV6-1
CDR3aa: CASSENRGNQPQHF
CDR3nt: TGTGCCAGCAGTGAGAACAGGGGGAATCAGCCCCAGCATTTT

d_gene: TRBD1
abundance: .
j_gene: TRBJ2-1
v_gene: TRBV5-1
CDR3aa: CASSSRQGSEQFF
CDR3nt: TGCGCCAGCAGCTCAAGACAGGGAAGTGAGCAGTTCTTC